One T cell receptor beta chain is described in this entry. Its binding antigen is unknown. The CDR3 end lies 3 residues beyond the end of the read and is filled in from the germline J gene. The data were taken from a study of T cells in women clearing cervical HPV infection (dated by TCRdb to the late 2010s). Regarding the research as a whole: Cases were 25 women with histologically confirmed HPV16-related CIN3 or worse, including a couple of invasive cancers. Controls were under 30 women whose single incident HPV16 infection cleared within 12 months without precancer or cancer developing. Blood from cases was collected at the visit where the lesion was first found, while blood from controls was collected once the infection could no longer be detected. For cases, the median interval between lesion detection and blood sampling was around 160 days, with an interquartile range of roughly 80 to 200 days. Because only a few women had HLA typing data, the possibility that HLA type acted as a confounder could not be ruled out. An exploratory proof-of-principle case-control study, nested within the Guanacaste HPV Natural History Study in Costa Rica, was conducted to compare TCR repertoires across cervical HPV16 outcomes. Cases and controls were matched on age within five years and on year of sample collection. A median age of approximately 32 years was observed in cases versus under 40 in controls, and no significant differences in baseline characteristics were found. The parent cohort enrolled over 8,500 women aged 18 or older in Guanacaste, Costa Rica, in about 1993 to 1994 and followed the women for around seven years. Five blinded duplicates per group were added as quality controls, giving around 60 samples: 50 participants and roughly 10 replicates. General conclusions and limits of the study: By combining richness with V gene abundances, random forest classifiers separated cases from controls with an estimated AUC of 0.83. Because the number of T cells in each sample was unknown, differences in richness could reflect differing T-cell content rather than repertoire biology. Whether associations preceded infection or resulted from infection could not be shown with the cross-sectional design, and effector/memory subsets and HPV-specific T cells were not isolated. TRBV6-7 relative abundance was lower in cases than in controls (roughly 0.12% versus 0.17%; Bonferroni P = 0.0008). CIN3+ cases had significantly higher TCR repertoire richness than controls across sequencing depths, but evenness did not differ between the groups.

TCR beta CDR3 regions were amplified by multiplex PCR using the immunoSEQ assay from an average of about 1.2 ug genomic DNA per sample. The assay corrected primer bias using a complete synthetic TCR repertoire to establish an amplification baseline. The amplicons were sequenced using the Illumina platform. In the paper's pipeline: Sequences were error-corrected by clustering with frequency ratios and a modified nearest-neighbor algorithm, then analyzed in the immunoSEQ Analyzer with IMGT gene definitions. At each rarefaction depth, TCR richness and evenness were averaged across 20 rarefaction repeats, and any sample with fewer sequences than the depth was left out. V, D and J gene relative abundances were compared between groups with Wilcoxon rank sum tests, applying FDR correction. Blinded duplicates gave an intraclass correlation of around 96% for TCR richness and an average of about 76% across 66 gene segments. TCRdb retrieved this table from immuneACCESS and kept in-frame rearrangements only. Not all clones are present; in checked studies, unresolved V genes account for under half, and no reason is known for the remainder. Clone size and V and J calls were adopted from that table, with D and trimming inferred from the DNA. The table of this sample itemizes around 18,000 clones. Under 12% of the sample lies in the top ten.

Taken from the germline V gene, the CDR1 and CDR2 loops are SQVTM and ANQGSEA. CDR3 length: 10 amino acids, cysteine to phenylalanine. Shown are 21 bases from within the CDR3, in frame from base 1. Every participant had a single incident cervical HPV16 infection, and prevalent HPV16 infections were excluded. Cervical HPV DNA was detected by MY09/MY11 PCR, and genotyping was performed by dot-blot hybridization. Fifteen mL of heparinized blood were centrifuged, and the buffy coat was aliquoted, frozen at -30°C, then stored at -80°C. QIAGEN kits were used to extract genomic DNA from buffy coat specimens.

This clonotype was obtained from a woman between 18 and 70 years old with a cervical HPV16 infection that either progressed to CIN3+ or cleared (not recorded which). The sequenced sample was blood buffy coat. The sequence joins TRBV29-1 to TRBJ1-2, with TRBD1 perhaps the D gene, on 5 matching bases. The sequenced CDR3 bases are TGCAGCGTTGTAGGGGATACC. It specifies CSVVGDT. The CDR3 in full is CSVVGDTYTF.